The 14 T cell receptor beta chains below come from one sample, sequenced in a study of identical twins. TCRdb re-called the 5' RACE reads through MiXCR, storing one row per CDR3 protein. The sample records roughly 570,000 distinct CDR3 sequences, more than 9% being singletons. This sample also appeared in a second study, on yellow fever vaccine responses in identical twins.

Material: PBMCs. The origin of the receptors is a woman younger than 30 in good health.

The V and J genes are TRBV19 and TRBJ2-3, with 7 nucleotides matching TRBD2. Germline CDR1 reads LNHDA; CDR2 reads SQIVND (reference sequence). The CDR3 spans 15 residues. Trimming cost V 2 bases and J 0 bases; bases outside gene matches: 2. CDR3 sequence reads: CASSIIGGSTDTQYF. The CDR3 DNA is TGTGCCAGTAGTATAATCGGGGGGAGCACAGATACGCAGTATTTT.

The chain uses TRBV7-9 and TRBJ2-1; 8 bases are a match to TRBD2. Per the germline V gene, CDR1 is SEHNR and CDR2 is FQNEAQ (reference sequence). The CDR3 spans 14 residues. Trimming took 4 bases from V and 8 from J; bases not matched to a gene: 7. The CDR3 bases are TGTGCCAGCAGCTCCTCCGGGACTAGAGATGAGCAGTTCTTC. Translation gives CASSSSGTRDEQFF. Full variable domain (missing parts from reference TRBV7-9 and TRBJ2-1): DTGVSQNPRHKITKRGQNVTFRCDPISEHNRLYWYRQTLGQGPEFLTYFQNEAQLEKSRLLSDRFSAERPKGSFSTLEIQRTEQGDSAMYLCASSSSGTRDEQFFGPGTRLTVL.

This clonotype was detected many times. CDR3 protein: CSAGGSKNTEAFF. CDR3 coding DNA: TGCAGCGCCGGCGGGAGCAAGAACACTGAAGCTTTCTTT. V gene TRBV29-1 combines with J gene TRBJ1-1; the D is unclear. The ends were cut back, 7 bases at V and 1 base at J, with 13 bases in the middle. CDR3 length equals 13 residues. Per germline, CDR1 SQVTM and CDR2 ANQGSEA.

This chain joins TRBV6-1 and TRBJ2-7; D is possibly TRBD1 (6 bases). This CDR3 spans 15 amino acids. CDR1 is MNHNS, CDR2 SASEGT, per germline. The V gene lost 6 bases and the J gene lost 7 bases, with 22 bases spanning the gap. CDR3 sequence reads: CASSQQGRPAGEQYF. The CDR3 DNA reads TGTGCCAGCAGCCAACAGGGCCGCCCGGCTGGAGAGCAGTACTTC.

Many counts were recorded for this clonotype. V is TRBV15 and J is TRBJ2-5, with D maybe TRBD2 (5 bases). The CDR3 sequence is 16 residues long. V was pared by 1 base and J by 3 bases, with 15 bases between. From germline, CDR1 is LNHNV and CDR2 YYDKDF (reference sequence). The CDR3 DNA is TGTGCCACCAGCAGAGGGCCGGCGGGTGGGAAAGAGACCCAGTACTTC. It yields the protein CATSRGPAGGKETQYF.

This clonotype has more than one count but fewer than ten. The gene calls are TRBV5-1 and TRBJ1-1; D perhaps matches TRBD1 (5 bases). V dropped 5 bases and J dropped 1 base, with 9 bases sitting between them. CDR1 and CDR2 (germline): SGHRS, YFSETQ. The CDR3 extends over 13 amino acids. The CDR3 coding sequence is TGCGCCAGCAGAAGGGACGCGAACACTGAAGCTTTCTTT. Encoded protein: CASRRDANTEAFF.

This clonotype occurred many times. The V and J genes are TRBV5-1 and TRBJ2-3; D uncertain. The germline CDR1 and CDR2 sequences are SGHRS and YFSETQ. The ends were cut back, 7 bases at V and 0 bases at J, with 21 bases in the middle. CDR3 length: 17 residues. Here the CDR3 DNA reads TGCGCCAGCCTCCGTGGCCTTATGACCTCTAGCACAGATACGCAGTATTTT. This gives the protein CASLRGLMTSSTDTQYF.

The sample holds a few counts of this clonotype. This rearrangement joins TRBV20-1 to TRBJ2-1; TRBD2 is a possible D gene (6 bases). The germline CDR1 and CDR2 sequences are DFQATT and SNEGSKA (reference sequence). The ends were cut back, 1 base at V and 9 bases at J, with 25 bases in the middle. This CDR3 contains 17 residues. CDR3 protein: CSARADFVGGGMAEQFF. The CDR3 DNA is TGCAGTGCTAGAGCTGACTTCGTGGGAGGTGGCATGGCTGAGCAGTTCTTC.

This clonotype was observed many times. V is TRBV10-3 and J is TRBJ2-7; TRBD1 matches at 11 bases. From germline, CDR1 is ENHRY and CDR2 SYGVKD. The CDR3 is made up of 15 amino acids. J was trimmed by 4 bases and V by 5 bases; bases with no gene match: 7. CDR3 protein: CAISQGQGALYEQYF. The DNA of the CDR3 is TGTGCCATCAGTCAAGGACAGGGGGCTTTATACGAGCAGTACTTC.

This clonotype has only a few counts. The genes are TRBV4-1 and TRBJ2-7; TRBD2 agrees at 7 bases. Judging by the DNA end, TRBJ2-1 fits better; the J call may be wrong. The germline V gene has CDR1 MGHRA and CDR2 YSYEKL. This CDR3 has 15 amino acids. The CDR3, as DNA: TGCGCCAGCAGCCAAGCGGGACTACTCCCCTACGAGCAGTTCTTC. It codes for CASSQAGLLPYEQFF.

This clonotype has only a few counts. This chain's CDR3 is CASSYSGTLNTEAFF. CDR3 DNA: TGTGCCAGCAGTTACTCGGGGACTCTAAACACTGAAGCTTTCTTT. V usage is TRBV6-5 and J usage is TRBJ1-1; the D gene is possibly TRBD1 (5 bases). V dropped 0 bases and J dropped 2 bases, with 10 bases sitting between them. The CDR3 spans 15 residues. Per germline, CDR1 MNHEY and CDR2 SVGAGI.

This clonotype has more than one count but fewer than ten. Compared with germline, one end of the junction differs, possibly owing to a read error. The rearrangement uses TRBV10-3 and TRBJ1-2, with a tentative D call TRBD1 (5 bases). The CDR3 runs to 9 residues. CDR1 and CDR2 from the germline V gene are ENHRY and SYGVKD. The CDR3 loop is CAIGDGRIF. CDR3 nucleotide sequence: TGTGCCATCGGGGACGGACGGATCTTC.

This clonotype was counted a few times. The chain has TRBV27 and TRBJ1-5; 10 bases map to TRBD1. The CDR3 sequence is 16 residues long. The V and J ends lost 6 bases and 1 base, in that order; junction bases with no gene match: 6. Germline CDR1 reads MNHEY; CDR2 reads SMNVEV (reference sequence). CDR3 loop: CASRTTGQGSNQPQHF. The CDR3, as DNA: TGTGCCAGCAGAACAACGGGACAGGGGAGCAATCAGCCCCAGCATTTT.

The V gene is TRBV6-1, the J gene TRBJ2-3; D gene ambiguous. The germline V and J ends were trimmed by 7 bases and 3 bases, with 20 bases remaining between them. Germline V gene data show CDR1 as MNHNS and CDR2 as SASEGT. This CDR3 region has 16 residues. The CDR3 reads CASTAPPSSGTDTQYF. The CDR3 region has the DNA TGTGCCAGCACTGCCCCCCCTTCCTCCGGGACAGATACGCAGTATTTT.